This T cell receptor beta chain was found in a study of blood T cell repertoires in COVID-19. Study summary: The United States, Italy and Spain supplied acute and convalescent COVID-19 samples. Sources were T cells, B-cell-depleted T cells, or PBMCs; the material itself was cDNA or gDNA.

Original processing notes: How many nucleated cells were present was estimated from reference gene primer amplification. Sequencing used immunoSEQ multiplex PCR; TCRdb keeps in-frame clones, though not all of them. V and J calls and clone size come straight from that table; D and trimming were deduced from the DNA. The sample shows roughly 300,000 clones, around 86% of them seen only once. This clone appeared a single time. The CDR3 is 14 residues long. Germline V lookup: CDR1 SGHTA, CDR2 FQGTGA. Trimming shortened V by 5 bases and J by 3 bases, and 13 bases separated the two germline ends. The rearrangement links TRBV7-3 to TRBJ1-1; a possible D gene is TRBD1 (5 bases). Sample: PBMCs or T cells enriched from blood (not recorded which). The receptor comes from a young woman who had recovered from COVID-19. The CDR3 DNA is TGTGCCAGCAGCATGGGGCTGAGCGACACTGAAGCTTTCTTT. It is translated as CASSMGLSDTEAFF. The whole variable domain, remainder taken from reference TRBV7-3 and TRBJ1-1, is GAGVSQTPSNKVTEKGKYVELRCDPISGHTALYWYRQSLGQGPEFLIYFQGTGAADDSGLPNDRFFAVRPEGSVSTLKIQRTERGDSAVYLCASSMGLSDTEAFFGQGTRLTVV.